This entry lists 8 T cell receptor beta chains sequenced from one sample in a study of T cell repertoires in cytomegalovirus infection. TCRdb re-called the reads with MiXCR, one entry per CDR3 protein. The table records roughly 140,000 distinct CDR3 sequences, 20% to 25% of them present only once. The sequencing sample was made of PBMCs. These receptors were collected from a human donor in good health (CMV status not recorded). Some clones in this sample may be carry-over from other donors' samples.

This clonotype was seen more than once but under ten times. CDR3 sequence: CASRQNTPEQYF. CDR3 in DNA: TGTGCCAGCAGACAAAATACCCCAGAGCAGTACTTC. V usage is TRBV12-3 or TRBV12-4 and J usage is TRBJ2-7; D not resolved. CDR3 length: 12 residues. V shed 6 bases and J shed 7 bases, with 13 bases lying between them.

The gene calls are TRBV19 and TRBJ1-5; D is perhaps TRBD1 (5 bases). The V gene lost 5 bases and the J gene lost 8 bases, with 19 bases spanning the gap. The CDR3 has 15 residues. Germline V lookup: CDR1 LNHDA, CDR2 SQIVND (reference sequence). The DNA of the CDR3 is TGTGCCAGTAGTCCTCCCCCGGGACGAGGGAAGCCCCAGCATTTT. It codes for CASSPPPGRGKPQHF.

This clonotype has a handful of counts. V gene TRBV7-9 combines with J gene TRBJ2-3; 12 nucleotides line up with TRBD2. CDR3 length: 16 residues. Germline V gene lookup returns CDR1 SEHNR and CDR2 FQNEAQ (reference sequence). V gave up 5 bases and J gave up 1 base; unmatched junction bases: 4. CDR3 in amino acids: CASSRWTSGGTDTQYF. The CDR3 DNA sequence: TGTGCCAGCAGCAGGTGGACTAGCGGGGGCACAGATACGCAGTATTTT. Complete variable domain (other parts from reference TRBV7-9 and TRBJ2-3): DTGVSQNPRHKITKRGQNVTFRCDPISEHNRLYWYRQTLGQGPEFLTYFQNEAQLEKSRLLSDRFSAERPKGSFSTLEIQRTEQGDSAMYLCASSRWTSGGTDTQYFGPGTRLTVL.

This chain joins TRBV28 and TRBJ2-7; 9 bases match TRBD1. Germline CDR1 and CDR2: MDHEN and SYDVKM. CDR3 length: 13 amino acids. V dropped 8 bases and J dropped 3; count of bases not matched to a gene: 5. CDR3 bases: TGTGCCAGCTCGACAGGGGGAATCTACGAGCAGTACTTC. Translation: CASSTGGIYEQYF.

This clonotype turned up a few times. V usage is TRBV6-8 and J usage is TRBJ2-7; 10 positions match TRBD2. Per germline, CDR1 MNHGY and CDR2 SAAAGT. The CDR3 is 14 residues long. Losses at the gene ends were 5 bases for V and 3 bases for J; bases not matched to a gene: 4. CDR3: CASSLAGDLYEQYF. In DNA form, the CDR3 reads TGTGCCAGCAGTCTAGCGGGAGACCTCTACGAGCAGTACTTC.

This CDR3 reads CASSQDETTVNEKLFF. The CDR3 DNA reads TGTGCCAGCAGCCAAGATGAGACGACAGTTAATGAAAAACTGTTTTTT. The chain uses TRBV3-1 and TRBJ1-4; possible D gene TRBD1, 5 bases. V dropped 0 bases and J dropped 4 bases, with 12 bases sitting between them. Germline lookup yields CDR1 LGHDT and CDR2 YNNKEL (reference sequence). This CDR3 region has 16 residues. The variable domain in full, completed from reference TRBV3-1 and TRBJ1-4, reads DTAVSQTPKYLVTQMGNDKSIKCEQNLGHDTMYWYKQDSKKFLKIMFSYNNKELIINETVPNRFSPKSPDKAHLNLHINSLELGDSAVYFCASSQDETTVNEKLFFGSGTQLSVL.

This chain uses TRBV4-2 with TRBJ2-1; TRBD2 matches at 7 bases. This CDR3 is 15 amino acids long. V lost 2 bases to trimming and J lost 4 bases; unmatched junction nucleotides: 5. CDR1 is LGHNA, CDR2 YNFKEQ, per germline. CDR3 DNA sequence: TGTGCCAGCAGCCAAATCCGCGGGGGATACAATGAGCAGTTCTTC. This codes for CASSQIRGGYNEQFF.

The V gene is TRBV29-1, the J gene TRBJ1-4; D remains unclear. CDR1 SQVTM and CDR2 ANQGSEA come from the germline V gene. CDR3 length: 14 amino acids. Trimming took off 4 bases at V and 3 bases at J, with 12 bases between the two ends. The chain's CDR3 is CSVVLGSPNEKLFF. Written as DNA, the CDR3 is TGCAGCGTTGTACTAGGGAGTCCTAATGAAAAACTGTTTTTT.